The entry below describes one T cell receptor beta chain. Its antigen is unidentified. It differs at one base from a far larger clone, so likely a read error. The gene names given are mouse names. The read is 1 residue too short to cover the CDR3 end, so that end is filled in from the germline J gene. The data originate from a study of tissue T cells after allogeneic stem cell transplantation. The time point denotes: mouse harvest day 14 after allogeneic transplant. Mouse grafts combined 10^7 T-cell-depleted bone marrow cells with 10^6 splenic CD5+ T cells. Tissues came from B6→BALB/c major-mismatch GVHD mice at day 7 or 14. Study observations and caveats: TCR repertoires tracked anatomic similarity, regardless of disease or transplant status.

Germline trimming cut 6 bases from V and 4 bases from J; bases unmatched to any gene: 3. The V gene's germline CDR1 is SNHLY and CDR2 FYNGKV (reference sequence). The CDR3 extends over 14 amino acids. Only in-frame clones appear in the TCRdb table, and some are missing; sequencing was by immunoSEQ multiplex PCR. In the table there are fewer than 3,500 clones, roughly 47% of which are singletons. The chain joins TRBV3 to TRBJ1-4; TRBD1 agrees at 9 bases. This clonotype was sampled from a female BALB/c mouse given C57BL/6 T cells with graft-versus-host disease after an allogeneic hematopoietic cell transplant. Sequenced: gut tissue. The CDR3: CASSRDRVNERLFF. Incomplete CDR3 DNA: TGTGCCAGCAGTAGGGACAGGGTCAACGAAAGATTATTT. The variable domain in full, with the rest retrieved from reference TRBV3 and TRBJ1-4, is GPKVLQIPSHQIIDMGQMVTLNCDPVSNHLYFYWYKQILGQQMEFLVNFYNGKVMEKSKLFKDQFSVERPDGSYFTLKIQPTALEDSAVYFCASSRDRVNERLFFGHGTKLSVL.